This T cell receptor (beta chain) was obtained from a study of T cell repertoires in cytomegalovirus infection (dated by TCRdb to the late 2010s). As for the study more broadly: The peptide stimulations were aimed at well-studied HLA-B-restricted epitopes as well as recently identified HLA-C-restricted CMV epitopes, whose presentation resists viral immunomodulation. Donor HLA type was relevant to the analysis, because carriage of CMV infection together with the matching HLA type was indicated by public TCR beta signatures. Results and caveats for the whole study, not just this receptor: In both this cohort and an independent cohort of more than 350 donors, the cumulative frequency of public TCR beta family members distinguished carriers of CMV infection plus the relevant HLA type. The ex vivo response was dominated by HLA-C-restricted CMV-specific TCR beta clonotypes, and the single most frequent clonotype in two of eight donors was supplied by these HLA-C-restricted clonotypes.

The treatment or condition label corresponds to: in vitro stimulation with specific CMV peptide epitopes to enrich CMV-specific T cells. From a lookup of the germline V gene (reference sequence), CDR1 and CDR2 are MNHEY and SMNVEV. V ends up 6 bases short and J 2 bases short, with an unmatched junction base count of 7. Including the terminal cysteine and phenylalanine, the CDR3 comprises 16 residues. Only the CDR3 region is kept as DNA, spanning 48 bases read in frame from base 1. About this clonotype itself: The specificity of this receptor is unknown. Per-base qualities were not stored, and no clone one base away is much larger.

Sequencing instrument: Illumina HiSeq 1500. Using fastp at Q25 and MiXCR, TCRdb reprocessed the public reads and kept productive beta chains. For every CDR3 protein sequence, its rows merge into one entry that carries the most common genes and DNA. The sample includes some 940,000 distinct CDR3 sequences, with 31% observed a single time. Of the sample, over 10% falls within the top ten clones. The chain couples TRBV27 to TRBJ1-4, with TRBD1 identical over 9 junction bases. The origin of this receptor is a human donor in good health (CMV status not recorded). Some clones in this sample may be carry-over from other donors' samples. Source: cultured CD8+ T cells from PBMCs, taken from culture after CMV antigen stimulation. The DNA sequence is TGTGCCAGCAGCCCTATCGGGACAGGGACTAATGAAAAACTGTTTTTT. This encodes CASSPIGTGTNEKLFF.